This T cell receptor beta chain was sequenced for a study of blood T cells in healthy people across ages. This clonotype has only a few counts. It was with a sample-barcoded 5' primer and a J-beta primer mix that a second PCR of roughly 7 to 12 cycles was run. TCRdb re-called the 5' RACE reads with MiXCR, one entry per CDR3 protein. The repertoire holds around 620,000 distinct CDR3 sequences, with 27% as singletons. The CDR3 totals 14 residues. Germline-derived CDR1 and CDR2 are DFQATT and SNEGSKA (reference sequence). V dropped 5 bases and J dropped 6; count of bases not matched to a gene: 11. The receptor was derived from a woman aged 70-85 years in good health. Sample: blood. The chain combines TRBV20-1 with TRBJ2-7; 9 bases are a match to TRBD1. The CDR3, as DNA: TGCAGTGCTCGGAATCCGGGACAGGGTACCGAGCAGTACTTC. Residues: CSARNPGQGTEQYF.